This entry describes one T cell receptor (beta chain). Trimming removed 7 bases at V and 0 bases at J, with 16 bases between. Per germline, CDR1 MDHEN and CDR2 SYDVKM. The CDR3 extends over 16 amino acids. This sample was taken from a study of blood T cell repertoires in COVID-19. Across the study: Acute and convalescent COVID-19 specimens originated in the United States, Italy and Spain. PBMCs, B-cell-depleted T cells, or T cells were the source of the cDNA or gDNA that made up the material.

In the original workflow: Amplification from reference gene primers served as the basis for estimated nucleated cell counts. This table comes from immunoSEQ multiplex PCR, and its TCRdb copy is limited to in-frame clones, with some not included. V, J and clone size are taken as reported in that table, and D and trimming were inferred from the DNA itself. Of some 150,000 clones listed, approximately 80% are singletons. The receptor was isolated from a human donor in a cohort sampled during active COVID-19. Sequenced: peripheral blood. The chain recombines TRBV28 with TRBJ1-3, with TRBD1 as a possible D gene (5 bases). The CDR3 region is CASTHGGESSGNTIYF. The CDR3 DNA is TGTGCCAGCACCCACGGAGGGGAGAGCTCTGGAAACACCATATATTTT. The full variable domain, rest sourced from reference TRBV28 and TRBJ1-3, is DVKVTQSSRYLVKRTGEKVFLECVQDMDHENMFWYRQDPGLGLRLIYFSYDVKMKEKGDIPEGYSVSREKKERFSLILESASTNQTSMYLCASTHGGESSGNTIYFGEGSWLTVV.